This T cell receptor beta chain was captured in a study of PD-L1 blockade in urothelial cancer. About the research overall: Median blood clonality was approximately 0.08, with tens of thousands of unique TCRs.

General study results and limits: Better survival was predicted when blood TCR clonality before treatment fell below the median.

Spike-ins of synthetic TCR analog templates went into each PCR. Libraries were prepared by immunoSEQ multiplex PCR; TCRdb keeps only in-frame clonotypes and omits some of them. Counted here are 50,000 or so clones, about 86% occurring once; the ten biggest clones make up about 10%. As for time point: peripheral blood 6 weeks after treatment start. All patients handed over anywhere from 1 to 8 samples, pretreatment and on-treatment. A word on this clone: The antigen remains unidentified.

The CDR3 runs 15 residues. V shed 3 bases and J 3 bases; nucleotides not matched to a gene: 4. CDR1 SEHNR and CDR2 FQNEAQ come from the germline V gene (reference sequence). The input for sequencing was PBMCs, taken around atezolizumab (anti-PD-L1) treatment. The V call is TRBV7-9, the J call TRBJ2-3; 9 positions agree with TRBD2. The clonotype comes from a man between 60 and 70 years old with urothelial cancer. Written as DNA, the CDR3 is TGTGCCAGCAGCTTCGGGCGGGGGGGTACAGATACGCAGTATTTT. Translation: CASSFGRGGTDTQYF.